This T cell receptor (beta chain) was found in a study of blood T cell repertoires in COVID-19 (dated by TCRdb to about 2020). Notes on the research overall: Collaborator samples came from the United States, Italy and Spain and covered acute and convalescent phases of COVID-19. The prospective study material was composed of cDNA or gDNA derived from T cells, B-cell-depleted T cells, or PBMCs. The dataset comprised deeply sampled blood TCRbeta repertoires from subjects exposed to, actively infected with, or recovered from COVID-19. The repertoires were made available in a free public database intended to serve as a resource for research on the immune response to SARS-CoV-2. The samples were drawn from two sources: the first 160 participants of the ongoing ImmuneRACE study, and over 950 subjects contributed by 6 global collaborators. A de-identified subject ID, COVID-19 status, age in years and sex were almost always included in the sample metadata. HLA class I and class II types, where available, came from metadata supplied by the sample provider rather than from assay-based typing. Overall study results and their limits: The quantity of clinical and demographic metadata differed by source and by participant and was supplied without curation.

Spanning cysteine to phenylalanine, the CDR3 consists of 15 amino acids. Left in the record is the CDR3 DNA by itself, 45 bases read in frame from the first base. In the germline V gene, CDR1 corresponds to MDHEN and CDR2 to SYDVKM. Compared with germline, V lacks 5 bases and J lacks 7 bases; bases without a gene match: 9. Each collaborating institution followed its own protocols to collect whole blood in K2EDTA tubes. For TCRbeta analysis, collaborators shipped samples as frozen whole blood, isolated PBMCs, or DNA extracted from either of those sample types. In regard to this clone: The antigen it binds to is not known. Qualities for individual bases were not recorded, and no much larger clone is one base off.

TCRbeta CDR3 regions were amplified from genomic DNA using the immunoSEQ Assay, a bias-controlled multiplex PCR. The original methods were these. The number of nucleated cells in each sample was estimated from the amplification of reference gene primers within the assay. Sequence reads were collapsed and filtered to measure the absolute abundance of every unique TCRbeta CDR3 rearrangement. For each sample, productive Simpson clonality was calculated as the square root of Simpson's diversity index across productive rearrangements. Sourced from immuneACCESS, this table was stored by TCRdb with only in-frame sequences that have V and J called. A share of the clones is absent; for the studies checked, an unresolved V gene accounts for under half, and the remainder has no known explanation. Clone size and the V and J calls come from that table; the DNA yielded D and trimming. The sample profile shows fewer than 70,000 clones; 78% of them were found once. Clones ranked in the top ten supply under 5% of the sample.

The sequenced sample consisted of peripheral blood. This sequence was found in a human donor in a cohort sampled during active COVID-19. The chain joins TRBV28 to TRBJ2-7; TRBD1 fits 12 bases in the junction. The CDR3: CASSPPRDRGHEQYF. At the DNA level, the sequence is TGTGCCAGCAGTCCCCCCCGGGACAGGGGGCATGAGCAGTACTTC.